Detailed here is one TCR beta chain. The data stem from a study of T cell changes during pregnancy in multiple sclerosis. Sequenced by immunoSEQ multiplex PCR; TCRdb stores in-frame clones only, minus some. The table shows about 77,000 clones, with 85% to 95% occurring only once. CDR1 and CDR2 from the germline V gene are SQVTM and ANQGSEA. This CDR3 is built from 13 residues. Losses at the gene ends were 8 bases for V and 5 bases for J; bases not matched to a gene: 9. This TCR was sampled from a female donor in good health, enrolled as a control in a pregnancy study. This specimen consisted of peripheral blood, obtained after pregnancy. The chain couples TRBV29-1 to TRBJ1-1; 9 bases are a match to TRBD1. The CDR3 loop reads CSSQQGARTEAFF. The CDR3 DNA follows: TGCAGCTCTCAACAGGGGGCGCGAACTGAAGCTTTCTTT.